This T cell receptor (beta chain) is drawn from a study of shared clonotypes between healthy human individuals. Whole-study results and caveats: A reduction in generation probabilities was seen for non-shared clonotypes relative to those shared by all four donors.

TCRdb's table, derived via immunoSEQ multiplex PCR, lists solely in-frame clones and lacks some. The sample has roughly 2.2 million clones, more than 80% seen once. The trim removed 4 bases at V and 7 bases at J, leaving 9 bases unmatched. Germline CDR1 SGHKS, CDR2 YYEKEE (reference sequence). The CDR3 has 15 amino acids. Healthy HIV-negative adults without recent acute infections or vaccinations served as donors. On this clone itself: Its target is not known.

This chain uses TRBV5-5 with TRBJ1-5, with 9 bases that match TRBD1. The origin of this receptor is a man aged 18 to 29 in good health. Some clones in this sample may be carry-over from other donors' samples. Specimen: naive CD4+ T cells from PBMCs. Subset: CD45RA+ positively selected. The CDR3 loop is CASSPVGQGRQPQHF. For the CDR3, the DNA is TGTGCCAGCAGCCCAGTAGGACAGGGGAGACAGCCCCAGCATTTT.